A selection of T cell receptor beta chains follows, all from one sample in a study of vaccination effects on CD4 cells after COVID-19. Using immunoSEQ multiplex PCR, the repertoire was profiled, and TCRdb retains in-frame clones only, with some absent. This table holds fewer than 65,000 clones, about 71% found once. Antigen specificity for these receptors is unknown. The material was CD4+ T cells from PBMCs cultured with HCoV-OC43 spike peptides, obtained before COVID-19 vaccination. The source of these receptors is a human donor who received a COVID-19 vaccine. The CDR3 runs from the conserved cysteine through the conserved F or W. D genes are given only for firm matches. Clone size is not always given. Where it is, it says once, few, many or a class for expanded clones.

V	D	J	size	CDR3	DNA
TRBV25-1	NA	TRBJ2-3	few	CASSSPGADTQYF	TGTGCCAGTTCCTCCCCTGGGGCAGATACGCAGTATTTT
TRBV3-1/TRBV3-2	NA	TRBJ2-3	NA	CASSLQKGLFTQYF	TGTGCCAGCAGCCTCCAAAAGGGGCTGTTTACGCAGTATTTT
TRBV15	TRBD1	TRBJ1-2	NA	CATSSDRGVGGYTF	TGTGCCACCAGCAGTGACAGGGGAGTAGGTGGCTACACCTTC
TRBV7-2	NA	TRBJ1-6	NA	CASSPFGQATGSPLHF	TGTGCCAGCAGCCCTTTCGGGCAAGCGACTGGTTCACCCCTCCACTTT
TRBV7-2	NA	TRBJ2-3	NA	CASSLVQGTSTDTQYF	TGTGCCAGCAGCTTAGTGCAGGGCACTAGCACAGATACGCAGTATTTT
TRBV6-5	TRBD1	TRBJ1-2	NA	CASRLTGDYGYTF	TGTGCCAGCAGGCTGACAGGGGACTATGGCTACACCTTC
TRBV6-5	TRBD1	TRBJ1-6	few	CASSPDRHPYSPLHF	TGTGCCAGCAGCCCGGACAGGCACCCCTATTCACCCCTCCACTTT
TRBV3-1/TRBV3-2	NA	TRBJ1-5	few	CASSPESGYSQPQHF	TGTGCCAGCAGCCCCGAATCAGGATACAGCCAGCCCCAGCATTTT
TRBV6-5	NA	TRBJ1-1	NA	CASSYSSIGNTEAFF	TGTGCCAGCAGTTACTCGAGTATAGGTAACACTGAAGCTTTCTTT
TRBV5-1	TRBD2	TRBJ2-5	NA	CASRSPGLAGAETQYF	TGCGCCAGCAGATCTCCGGGACTAGCGGGGGCGGAGACCCAGTACTTC
TRBV9	NA	TRBJ1-5	NA	CASSVGQGSNQPQHF	TGTGCCAGCAGCGTAGGGCAGGGCAGCAATCAGCCCCAGCATTTT
TRBV7-2	TRBD2	TRBJ2-2	few	CASSTPPGTSDTGELFF	TGTGCCAGCAGCACCCCCCCCGGGACTAGTGACACCGGGGAGCTGTTTTTT
TRBV28	NA	TRBJ2-5	once	CASSLPARETQYF	TGTGCCAGCAGTTTACCGGCTCGGGAGACCCAGTACTTC
TRBV6-5	TRBD1	TRBJ2-2	NA	CASRPTTGATGELFF	TGTGCCAGCAGACCCACCACAGGGGCTACCGGGGAGCTGTTTTTT
TRBV2	NA	TRBJ1-4	few	CASSGRRINEKLFF	TGTGCCAGCAGTGGGCGGCGGATAAATGAAAAACTGTTTTTT
TRBV9	NA	TRBJ2-2	NA	CASSVQVNTGELFF	TGTGCCAGCAGCGTACAGGTGAACACCGGGGAGCTGTTTTTT
TRBV12-5	TRBD2	TRBJ2-3	NA	CASGLVILASGGPSTDTQYF	TGTGCTAGTGGTTTGGTTATCTTGGCTAGCGGGGGGCCGAGCACAGATACGCAGTATTTT
TRBV5-1	NA	TRBJ2-1	NA	CASSLGEKSNEQFF	TGCGCCAGCAGCTTGGGGGAAAAGAGCAATGAGCAGTTCTTC
TRBV30	NA	TRBJ2-6	NA	CAWKISGANVLTF	TGTGCCTGGAAGATCTCTGGGGCCAACGTCCTGACTTTC
TRBV29-1	TRBD1	TRBJ2-1	NA	CSVGQEAGGEQFF	TGCAGCGTCGGACAGGAGGCTGGCGGTGAGCAGTTCTTC
TRBV24-1	TRBD1	TRBJ1-2	once	CATSDPRQGSGYTF	TGTGCCACCAGTGATCCCCGACAGGGCTCTGGCTACACCTTC
TRBV24-1	NA	TRBJ1-4	NA	CATSDLQPDEKLFF	TGTGCCACCAGTGATTTGCAGCCAGACGAAAAACTGTTTTTT
TRBV18	NA	TRBJ1-1	NA	CASSPSGNTEAFF	TGTGCCAGCTCCCCCTCCGGGAACACTGAAGCTTTCTTT
TRBV27	TRBD1	TRBJ2-2	NA	CASRENRGLDTGELFF	TGTGCCAGCAGGGAGAACAGGGGTCTGGACACCGGGGAGCTGTTTTTT
TRBV10-3	TRBD1	TRBJ1-2	once	CAISNSDRKQGPNYGYTF	TGTGCCATCAGCAACTCGGACAGGAAACAGGGTCCTAACTATGGCTACACCTTC